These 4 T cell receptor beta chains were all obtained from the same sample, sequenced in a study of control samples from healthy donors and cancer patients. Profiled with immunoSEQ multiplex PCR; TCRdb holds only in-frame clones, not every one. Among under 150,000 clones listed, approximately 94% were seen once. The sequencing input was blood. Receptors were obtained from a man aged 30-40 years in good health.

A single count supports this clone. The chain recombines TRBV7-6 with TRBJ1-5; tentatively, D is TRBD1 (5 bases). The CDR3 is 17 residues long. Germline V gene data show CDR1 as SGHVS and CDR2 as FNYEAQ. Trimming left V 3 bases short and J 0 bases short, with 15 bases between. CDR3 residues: CASSLTGRGGSNQPQHF. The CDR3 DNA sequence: TGTGCCAGCAGCTTGACGGGACGGGGGGGTAGCAATCAGCCCCAGCATTTT.

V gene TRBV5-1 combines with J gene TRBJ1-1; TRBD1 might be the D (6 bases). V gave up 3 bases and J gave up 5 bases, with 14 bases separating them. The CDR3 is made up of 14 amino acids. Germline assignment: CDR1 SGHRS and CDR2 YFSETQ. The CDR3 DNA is TGCGCCAGCAGCTGGGAGGGGAGGGGGACTGAAGCTTTCTTT. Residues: CASSWEGRGTEAFF.

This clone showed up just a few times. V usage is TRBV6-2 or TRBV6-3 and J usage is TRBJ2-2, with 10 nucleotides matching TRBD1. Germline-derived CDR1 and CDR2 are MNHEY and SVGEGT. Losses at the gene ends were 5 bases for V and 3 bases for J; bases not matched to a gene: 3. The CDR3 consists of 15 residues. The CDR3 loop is CASSPGTGDTGELFF. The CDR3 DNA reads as TGTGCCAGCAGTCCCGGGACAGGGGACACCGGGGAGCTGTTTTTT.

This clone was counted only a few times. The CDR3 is CASSQGAGNTEAFF. The CDR3 region has the DNA TGTGCCAGCAGTCAAGGGGCAGGGAACACTGAAGCTTTCTTT. The chain joins TRBV7-9 to TRBJ1-1; the D gene is possibly TRBD1 (5 bases). This CDR3 has 14 residues. The germline gives CDR1 SEHNR, CDR2 FQNEAQ (reference sequence). The V end lost 6 bases, the J end lost 1 base, and 12 bases lay between the germline ends.